Included here is one TCR beta chain sequence, with context. Its binding antigen is unknown. No much larger clone is present one base from it, and per-base qualities are unavailable. This sample was included in a study of blood T cell repertoires in COVID-19 (TCRdb year 2020). For the study in its entirety: The collaborator samples originated in the United States, Italy and Spain and spanned the acute and convalescent phases of COVID-19. The material from the prospective study consisted of cDNA or gDNA derived from T cells, B-cell-depleted T cells, or PBMCs. Deeply sampled blood TCRbeta repertoires from subjects exposed to, actively infected with, or recovered from COVID-19 were included in the dataset. The repertoires were released in a freely available public database meant as a resource for research on the immune response to SARS-CoV-2. Samples came from the ongoing ImmuneRACE study (first 160 participants) plus 1,254 subjects from 6 global collaborators. Sample metadata almost always included a de-identified subject ID, COVID-19 status, age in years and sex. HLA class I and class II types, where available, came from metadata supplied by the sample provider rather than from assay-based typing. Here is what the overall study found, with its caveats: The amount of clinical and demographic metadata varied by source and participant and was provided uncurated.

TCRbeta CDR3 regions were amplified from genomic DNA by means of the immunoSEQ Assay, a bias-controlled multiplex PCR. In the source study's methods: The number of nucleated cells in each sample was estimated by amplification of reference gene primers within the assay. To quantify the absolute abundance of each unique TCRbeta CDR3 rearrangement, sequence reads were collapsed and filtered. Productive Simpson clonality was computed per sample as the square root of Simpson's diversity index over productive rearrangements. Drawn from immuneACCESS, this table holds only the in-frame rearrangements with V and J called that TCRdb kept. Clones are partly lost; checked studies trace under half to an unresolved V gene and leave the rest unexplained. Clone size and the V and J calls come from that table; the DNA yielded D and trimming. Present in this sample are more than 300,000 clones, around 91% of which were seen just once. The ten most abundant clones make up more than 0.85% of the sample.

The germline V gene encodes CDR1 SGHRS and CDR2 YFSETQ. Here V drops 4 bases and J drops 4 bases, and the junction holds 14 bases not matched to any gene. The CDR3 runs 17 amino acids, cysteine and phenylalanine included. Kept here is only the CDR3 DNA, which spans 51 bases and is read in frame from base 1. One collaborating source in Seattle enrolled patients while the patients were actively infected and followed the patients over time throughout the course of disease. Whole blood was collected in K2EDTA tubes by collaborating institutions according to the institutions' own protocols. For TCRbeta analysis, collaborators shipped samples as frozen whole blood, isolated PBMCs, or DNA extracted from either of those sample types.

The sequence came from a woman aged 40-49 years with COVID-19, enrolled during active disease. Sequenced sample: peripheral blood. The receptor chain draws on TRBV5-1 and TRBJ2-5, and TRBD1 aligns with 9 junction nucleotides. The CDR3 region: CASSPGQGGSFRETQYF. The bases are TGCGCCAGCAGCCCGGGACAGGGAGGAAGTTTTAGAGAGACCCAGTACTTC.